One sample yielded the 25 T cell receptor beta chains listed below, sequenced in a study of response to subunit inactivated influenza vaccine. One entry per CDR3 protein results from TCRdb running MiXCR on the RT-PCR reads. The sample lists almost 600,000 distinct CDR3 sequences, around 13% occurring once. Sequencing was performed on PBMCs from blood, taken about 12 days after vaccination. The receptors shown here come from a man in his forties or fifties who received an inactivated influenza vaccine.

The genes are TRBV5-1 and TRBJ2-7, with TRBD2 as a possible D gene (6 bases). Looked up from germline, CDR1 is SGHRS and CDR2 is YFSETQ. The CDR3 contains 15 residues. The V end was cut by 0 bases, the J end by 2 bases, with 12 bases between. CDR3 sequence (DNA): TGCGCCAGCAGCTTGGAGAGCGGGCGTACCTACGAGCAGTACTTC. The encoded protein is CASSLESGRTYEQYF.

The V gene is TRBV27, the J gene TRBJ2-2; D call uncertain. CDR3 size: 12 residues. Germline CDR1 reads MNHEY; CDR2 reads SMNVEV (reference sequence). V shed 3 bases and J shed 4 bases, with 3 bases lying between them. The CDR3 region is CASSFTTGELFF. DNA for the CDR3: TGTGCCAGCAGTTTTACCACCGGGGAGCTGTTTTTT.

This clonotype was detected only a few times. The chain is built from TRBV29-1 and TRBJ2-5; 12 bases are shared with TRBD2. J was trimmed by 6 bases and V by 6 bases; bases with no gene match: 5. Per the germline V gene, CDR1 is SQVTM and CDR2 is ANQGSEA. The CDR3 extends over 13 amino acids. CDR3 coding DNA: TGCAGCGTCCTGACTAGCGGGGGACAGACCCAGTACTTC. Residues: CSVLTSGGQTQYF.

The chain employs TRBV28 and TRBJ2-2; 14 bases map to TRBD2. Germline V gene sequence: CDR1 MDHEN, CDR2 SYDVKM. This CDR3 spans 18 amino acids. Germline trimming cut 5 bases from V and 0 bases from J; bases unmatched to any gene: 5. CDR3 DNA: TGTGCCAGCAGTGTGACTAGCGGGGGGGTTGCGAACACCGGGGAGCTGTTTTTT. Translation gives CASSVTSGGVANTGELFF.

The sample holds a few counts of this clonotype. J is TRBJ2-1 and V is TRBV18, with D hard to call. This CDR3 comprises 14 residues. V was pared by 3 bases and J by 8 bases, with 14 bases between. Germline-derived CDR1 and CDR2 are KGHSH and LQKENI. The CDR3 coding sequence is TGTGCCAGCTCACCCCCCGGGTCAGTATATGAGCAGTTCTTC. It specifies CASSPPGSVYEQFF. The whole variable domain, remainder taken from reference TRBV18 and TRBJ2-1, is NAGVMQNPRHLVRRRGQEARLRCSPMKGHSHVYWYRQLPEEGLKFMVYLQKENIIDESGMPKERFSAEFPKEGPSILRIQQVVRGDSAAYFCASSPPGSVYEQFFGPGTRLTVL.

The chain links TRBV7-2 to TRBJ2-3, with D unclear. V gave up 5 bases and J gave up 2 bases, with 11 bases separating them. Germline V gene sequence: CDR1 SGHTA, CDR2 FQGNSA. The CDR3 spans 14 residues. CDR3 bases: TGTGCCAGCAGCATTGGTATCGCCACAGATACGCAGTATTTT. It specifies CASSIGIATDTQYF.

This clonotype has a handful of counts. The chain employs TRBV2 and TRBJ2-1; D might be TRBD2 (5 bases). The CDR3 extends over 15 amino acids. V lost 6 bases and J lost 2, with 14 bases in between. Germline-derived CDR1 and CDR2 are SNHLY and FYNNEI. DNA of the CDR3: TGTGCCAGCAGCCAGCCCGGAGGACCCTACAATGAGCAGTTCTTC. Translating it yields CASSQPGGPYNEQFF.

This clonotype was counted between two and nine times. The chain is built from TRBV12-3 or TRBV12-4 and TRBJ2-5; weak D call: TRBD1 (6 bases). The CDR3 sequence is 14 residues long. The V end was cut by 6 bases, the J end by 1 base, with 12 bases between. The chain's CDR3 is CASSPQGPQETQYF. Here the CDR3 DNA reads TGTGCCAGCAGCCCACAGGGTCCCCAAGAGACCCAGTACTTC.

The chain has TRBV20-1 and TRBJ2-5; 8 nucleotides agree with TRBD1. J gave up 4 bases and V 3 bases, and 4 bases lay outside the gene matches. The CDR3 loop spans 13 amino acids. In germline, CDR1 is DFQATT, CDR2 SNEGSKA (reference sequence). The CDR3 protein is CSASPTGGETQYF. The CDR3 DNA reads as TGCAGTGCTAGTCCCACAGGGGGAGAGACCCAGTACTTC.

This clonotype was observed many times. This chain uses TRBV24-1 with TRBJ1-2; a weak D match, TRBD1 (5 bases). The length of the CDR3 is 13 residues. With 5 bases removed from V and 6 bases from J, the gap between germline ends came to 12 bases. The germline CDR1 and CDR2 sequences are KGHDR and SFDVKD. The CDR3 DNA follows: TGTGCCACCAGTGTCGCAGGGAACGATGGCTACACCTTC. Translated: CATSVAGNDGYTF.

The chain has TRBV12-3 or TRBV12-4 and TRBJ2-1; 11 bases align to TRBD2. The V and J ends lost 5 bases and 3 bases, in that order; junction bases with no gene match: 9. The CDR3 runs to 17 residues. The CDR3 sequence is CASSPTSGRARYNEQFF. The DNA of the CDR3 is TGTGCCAGCAGTCCAACTAGCGGGAGAGCTCGCTACAATGAGCAGTTCTTC.

The CDR3 region has the DNA TGTGCCATCAGTGAGGGCGGGAGGGTAGAGACCCAGTACTTC. It specifies CAISEGGRVETQYF. The rearrangement joins TRBV10-3 to TRBJ2-5; TRBD2 matches at 9 bases. The germline V gene has CDR1 ENHRY and CDR2 SYGVKD. The J segment lost 4 bases and the V segment lost 2 bases, leaving 2 bases of the junction unmatched. This CDR3 region has 14 residues.

The CDR3 DNA reads TGTGCCAGCACTTGGGGTTTAAGAAGGTCGGTTAGTGAGCAGTTCTTC. This gives the protein CASTWGLRRSVSEQFF. The gene calls are TRBV2 and TRBJ2-1, with D unclear. CDR1 is SNHLY, CDR2 FYNNEI, per germline. Trimming stripped 7 bases from V and 9 bases from J, with 25 bases between. There are 16 residues in the CDR3.

The chain joins TRBV27 to TRBJ2-3, with D possibly being TRBD2 (5 bases). Between the trimmed V and J ends, which lost 2 bases and 3 bases, there was a span of 9 bases. The CDR3 totals 14 residues. From germline, CDR1 is MNHEY and CDR2 SMNVEV (reference sequence). The CDR3 nucleotides are TGTGCCAGCAGTTTAAACCGGGGAACAGATACGCAGTATTTT. This codes for CASSLNRGTDTQYF.

This clonotype was found a few times. The rearrangement joins TRBV28 to TRBJ2-7; 10 bases are shared with TRBD2. Germline CDR1 is MDHEN and CDR2 is SYDVKM. Unmatched junction bases numbered 9, after V lost 4 bases and J lost 6 bases. The CDR3 has 15 amino acids. The CDR3 spells CASSSQPGLASEQYF. CDR3 sequence (DNA): TGTGCCAGCAGTTCCCAACCGGGACTAGCGAGCGAGCAGTACTTC. Looking up the rest from reference TRBV28 and TRBJ2-7 gives the full variable domain: DVKVTQSSRYLVKRTGEKVFLECVQDMDHENMFWYRQDPGLGLRLIYFSYDVKMKEKGDIPEGYSVSREKKERFSLILESASTNQTSMYLCASSSQPGLASEQYFGPGTRLTVT.

This clonotype was seen at least ten times. The chain joins TRBV7-9 to TRBJ2-3; 7 bases line up with TRBD1. Germline CDR1 and CDR2: SEHNR and FQNEAQ (reference sequence). After removal of 2 bases from V and 4 bases from J, the junction contained 6 bases not matched to a gene. The CDR3 totals 15 residues. The CDR3 is CASSLQGDGADTQYF. Here the CDR3 DNA reads TGTGCCAGCAGCTTACAGGGGGATGGCGCAGATACGCAGTATTTT. The variable domain in full, with the rest retrieved from reference TRBV7-9 and TRBJ2-3, is DTGVSQNPRHKITKRGQNVTFRCDPISEHNRLYWYRQTLGQGPEFLTYFQNEAQLEKSRLLSDRFSAERPKGSFSTLEIQRTEQGDSAMYLCASSLQGDGADTQYFGPGTRLTVL.

The chain couples TRBV7-8 to TRBJ2-2; 9 bases align to TRBD1. The V and J ends lost 6 bases and 6 bases, in that order; junction bases with no gene match: 14. Germline V gene lookup returns CDR1 SGHVS and CDR2 FQNEAQ. The CDR3 extends over 17 amino acids. The CDR3 DNA reads as TGTGCCAGCAGGACGAGGACAGGGGTGCACGCGGCCGGGGAGCTGTTTTTT. Protein: CASRTRTGVHAAGELFF.

This clonotype was counted between two and nine times. V and J are TRBV2 and TRBJ2-5, with a weak D call TRBD2 (7 bases). The CDR3 runs 13 residues. The germline CDR1 and CDR2 sequences are SNHLY and FYNNEI. Trimming removed 8 bases from V and 5 bases from J, with 15 bases in between. DNA of the CDR3: TGTGCCAGCGAGGGGGGGTTGGATGAGACCCAGTACTTC. This encodes CASEGGLDETQYF.

Comments on this clonotype: One end of the junction does not line up with germline, which may come from a read error. The chain has TRBV7-2 and TRBJ2-5; 7 bases agree with TRBD1. The CDR3 runs 15 residues. From germline, CDR1 is SGHTA and CDR2 FQGNSA. The CDR3 DNA sequence: TGTGCCAGCAGCATTCGGGACAGACCCCAAGACACCCAGTACTTC. This encodes CASSIRDRPQDTQYF.

V usage is TRBV5-1 and J usage is TRBJ2-3, with 7 bases that match TRBD2. CDR3 size: 15 residues. The trim removed 0 bases at V and 4 bases at J, leaving 5 bases unmatched. Germline CDR1 and CDR2: SGHRS and YFSETQ. CDR3 residues: CASSLGGGLPDTQYF. The CDR3 DNA sequence: TGCGCCAGCAGCTTGGGCGGGGGTCTCCCAGATACGCAGTATTTT.

CDR3 in amino acids: CASSLVHLNWRGGNTDTQYF. The CDR3 nucleotides are TGTGCCAGCAGCTTAGTGCATCTTAATTGGCGGGGAGGAAACACAGATACGCAGTATTTT. This chain uses TRBV7-2 with TRBJ2-3, with D possibly TRBD2 on 6 matching bases. The CDR3 is made up of 20 amino acids. CDR1 and CDR2 from the germline V gene are SGHTA and FQGNSA. Trimming took off 1 base at V and 2 bases at J, with 25 bases between the two ends.

This chain uses TRBV6-1 with TRBJ2-2; TRBD2 agrees at 7 bases. V trimming: 6 bases; J trimming: 3 bases; junction bases outside the gene matches: 7. Germline V lookup: CDR1 MNHNS, CDR2 SASEGT. The CDR3 has 15 amino acids. In DNA form, the CDR3 reads TGTGCCAGCAGCCAGCGGGATTGGGACACCGGGGAGCTGTTTTTT. Its translation is CASSQRDWDTGELFF.

This clonotype was counted at least ten times. The chain is built from TRBV7-2 and TRBJ2-3; 13 bases are shared with TRBD2. Germline assignment: CDR1 SGHTA and CDR2 FQGNSA. With 1 base clipped from V and 8 bases from J, the junction kept 9 bases outside the gene matches. The CDR3 has 17 amino acids. The CDR3 protein is CASSLGLAGGPGVTQYF. The CDR3, as DNA: TGTGCCAGCAGCTTAGGACTAGCGGGAGGCCCAGGGGTTACGCAGTATTTT. Drawing the rest from reference TRBV7-2 and TRBJ2-3, the complete variable domain is GAGVSQSPSNKVTEKGKDVELRCDPISGHTALYWYRQSLGQGLEFLIYFQGNSAPDKSGLPSDRFSAERTGGSVSTLTIQRTQQEDSAVYLCASSLGLAGGPGVTQYFGPGTRLTVL.

The sample holds a few counts of this clonotype. The V call is TRBV11-1, the J call TRBJ1-2, with D possibly being TRBD1 (6 bases). The length of the CDR3 is 15 residues. Germline assignment: CDR1 SGHAT and CDR2 FQDESV (reference sequence). V shed 1 base and J shed 7 bases, with 16 bases lying between them. For the CDR3, the DNA is TGTGCCAGCAGCTTAGGGATCACGGGACAAGGTGGCTACACCTTC. It encodes CASSLGITGQGGYTF.

This clonotype was counted only a few times. The J gene is TRBJ2-5, the V gene TRBV7-9; D is unclear. Germline loops: CDR1 SEHNR, CDR2 FQNEAQ (reference sequence). The ends were cut back, 5 bases at V and 1 base at J, with 14 bases in the middle. The CDR3 sequence is 15 residues long. CDR3 loop: CASSTLLTVQETQYF. DNA for the CDR3: TGTGCCAGCAGCACCCTTTTAACAGTCCAAGAGACCCAGTACTTC.